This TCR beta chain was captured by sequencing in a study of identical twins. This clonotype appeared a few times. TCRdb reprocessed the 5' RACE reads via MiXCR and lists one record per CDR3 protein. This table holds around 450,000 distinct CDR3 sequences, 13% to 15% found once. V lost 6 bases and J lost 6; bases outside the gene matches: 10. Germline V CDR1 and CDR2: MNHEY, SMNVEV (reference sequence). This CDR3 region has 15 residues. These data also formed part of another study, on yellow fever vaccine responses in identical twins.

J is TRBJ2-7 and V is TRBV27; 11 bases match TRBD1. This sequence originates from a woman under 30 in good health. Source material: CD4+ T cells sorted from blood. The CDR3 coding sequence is TGTGCCAGCAGCCGTGGGGGGACAGGGGGAGTCGAGCAGTACTTC. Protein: CASSRGGTGGVEQYF.